Listed below are T cell receptor beta chains from one sample, sequenced in a study of blood T cell repertoires in COVID-19. Only in-frame clones appear in the TCRdb table, and some are missing; sequencing was by immunoSEQ multiplex PCR. The sample lists approximately 260,000 clones; roughly 89% were seen once. The sequencing sample was made of peripheral blood. The origin of the receptors is a middle-aged woman who had recovered from COVID-19. Both conserved end residues are part of each CDR3. The D gene is left open where the match is weak. Rows may omit the clone size; those that give it use once, few, many or a size class.

>NA|TRBJ1-1|few|TRBV15
TGTGCCACCAGCAGGGACAGGAACACTGAAGCTTTCTTT
CATSRDRNTEAFF
>TRBD2|TRBJ2-7|NA|TRBV5-4
TGTGCCAGCAGCTTGGACCCGGGACTAGTCGATTACGAGCAGTACTTC
CASSLDPGLVDYEQYF
>TRBD2|TRBJ2-1|few|TRBV11-3
TGTGCCAGCAGCTTAGGAGGGACTAGCGGGGATGAGCAGTTCTTC
CASSLGGTSGDEQFF
>NA|TRBJ2-1|once|TRBV24-1
TGTGCCACCAGTGATCCGAGCTCCTACAATGAGCAGTTCTTC
CATSDPSSYNEQFF
>NA|TRBJ1-5|NA|TRBV24-1
TGTGCCACCAGTGCCTCCGAGCCGGGGGTCAATCAGCCCCAGCATTTT
CATSASEPGVNQPQHF
>NA|TRBJ1-1|NA|TRBV19
TGTGCCAGTAGTTCCGGTACTGAAGCTTTCTTT
CASSSGTEAFF
>TRBD2|TRBJ2-5|once|TRBV2
TGTGCCAGCACTGACAGGGGACTAGCGGGAGAGACCCAGTACTTC
CASTDRGLAGETQYF
>TRBD2|TRBJ2-2|NA|TRBV5-4
TGTGCCAGCAGCTCGGGACTAGCGGGAGGGCCCGGGGAGCTGTTTTTT
CASSSGLAGGPGELFF
>TRBD2|TRBJ2-1|NA|TRBV27
TGTGCCAGCAGTTTATTTCAAGCGGGGGGTCTCAATGAGCAGTTCTTC
CASSLFQAGGLNEQFF
>TRBD1|TRBJ2-5|NA|TRBV24-1
TGTGCCACCAGTGACCCTAAGACAGGGCTAGGGGAGACCCAGTACTTC
CATSDPKTGLGETQYF
>NA|TRBJ1-4|NA|TRBV11-2
TGTGCCAGCAGCTTAGGACTAAATAATGAAAAACTGTTTTTT
CASSLGLNNEKLFF
>NA|TRBJ2-7|NA|TRBV6-2/TRBV6-3
TGTGCCAGCAGTCCCCGTACCTACGAGCAGTACTTC
CASSPRTYEQYF
>TRBD1|TRBJ1-5|NA|TRBV19
TGTGCCAGTACCTCCCCTTGGGGACAGGGAGACAATCAGCCCCAGCATTTT
CASTSPWGQGDNQPQHF
>NA|TRBJ1-6|once|TRBV27
TGTGCCAGCAGTTTGGGCAATCGCTCCTATAATTCACCCCTCCACTTT
CASSLGNRSYNSPLHF
>TRBD1|TRBJ1-5|NA|TRBV6-6
TGTGCCAGCAGTTCGGACAGGGGGTTCGGTCAGCCCCAGCATTTT
CASSSDRGFGQPQHF
>NA|TRBJ2-2|NA|TRBV14
TGTGCCAGCAGCCAACTCCTTCGAGGGGGGGCCGCGAACACCGGGGAGCTGTTTTTT
CASSQLLRGGAANTGELFF
>TRBD2|TRBJ2-5|NA|TRBV27
TGTGCCAGCAGCCGACTCGGGACTAACATGTACCAAGAGACCCAGTACTTC
CASSRLGTNMYQETQYF
>NA|TRBJ2-1|NA|TRBV4-1
TGCGCCAGCAGCCAATCTAGCGACCCCTACAATGAGCAGTTCTTC
CASSQSSDPYNEQFF
>NA|TRBJ1-5|NA|TRBV24-1
TGTGCCACCAGTGAGACCGGGGTCAATCAGCCCCAGCATTTT
CATSETGVNQPQHF
>NA|TRBJ1-2|NA|TRBV29-1
TGCAGCGTTGTCCGCAGGGGAACGGTTAATGGCTACACCTTC
CSVVRRGTVNGYTF
>NA|TRBJ2-1|NA|TRBV9
TGTGCCAGCAGCCACAGTGGGGGGGGCCACAATGAGCAGTTCTTC
CASSHSGGGHNEQFF
>TRBD1|TRBJ2-1|once|TRBV9
TGTGCCAGCAGCGCGACAGGGCCCAATGAGCAGTTCTTC
CASSATGPNEQFF
>NA|TRBJ2-6|NA|TRBV23-1
TGCGCCAGCAGTGGGCGCTCTGGGGCCAACGTCCTGACTTTC
CASSGRSGANVLTF
>TRBD1|TRBJ1-4|NA|TRBV4-1
TGCGCCAGCAGCCGAGGACAGGGGTCTGAAAAACTGTTTTTT
CASSRGQGSEKLFF
>NA|TRBJ1-2|NA|TRBV30
TGTGCCTGGAGTGTACTTAAAGGCTACACCTTC
CAWSVLKGYTF
>NA|TRBJ1-5|NA|TRBV4-1
TGCGCCAGCAGCCAAGGCAGGGTGAGCAATCAGCCCCAGCATTTT
CASSQGRVSNQPQHF
>TRBD1|TRBJ1-1|few|TRBV9
TGTGCCAGCAGTAGGGGACAGGGTGGAACTGAAGCTTTCTTT
CASSRGQGGTEAFF
>NA|TRBJ2-4|NA|TRBV3-1/TRBV3-2
TGTGCCAGCAGCCAACCCTCCACTAGCCCGACCAAAAACATTCAGTACTTC
CASSQPSTSPTKNIQYF
>TRBD2|TRBJ2-1|NA|TRBV7-2
TGTGCCAGCAGCTTGAATGCGGGAGGGCCTGGCTGGGAGCAGTTCTTC
CASSLNAGGPGWEQFF
>NA|TRBJ2-4|once|TRBV5-4
TGTGCCAGCAGCTTGCGCAGGGGAAACATTCAGTACTTC
CASSLRRGNIQYF
>TRBD1|TRBJ1-5|few|TRBV3-1/TRBV3-2
TGTGCCAGCAGCCAAGGGACAGGGCGTCAGCCCCAGCATTTT
CASSQGTGRQPQHF
>NA|TRBJ1-1|NA|TRBV19
TGTGCCAGTAGTAACTCAGGGGTAACTGAAGCTTTCTTT
CASSNSGVTEAFF
>NA|TRBJ1-3|once|TRBV10-3
TGTGCCAACCGCCAGACAGACTCTGGAAACACCATATATTTT
CANRQTDSGNTIYF
>NA|TRBJ1-2|NA|TRBV30
TGTGCCTGGAGTGTAGAAACAGCCTCTGGCTACACCTTC
CAWSVETASGYTF
>TRBD1|TRBJ1-5|NA|TRBV18
TGTGCCAGCTCACCGGGACAGCATCAGCCCCAGCATTTT
CASSPGQHQPQHF
>NA|TRBJ2-5|NA|TRBV18
TGTGCCAGCTCACCCAGGACAGCTCAAGAGACCCAGTACTTC
CASSPRTAQETQYF
>NA|TRBJ2-3|NA|TRBV28
TGTGCCAGCAGTTTAGTGGGGGACTTGGATACGCAGTATTTT
CASSLVGDLDTQYF
>TRBD2|TRBJ2-3|NA|TRBV7-6
TGTGCCAGCAGCCCAACGGTAGCGGGGGTTCGGGGCACAGATACGCAGTATTTT
CASSPTVAGVRGTDTQYF
>TRBD1|TRBJ1-2|few|TRBV28
TGTGCCAGCAGCGCCCCGGGACAGAATGGCTACACCTTC
CASSAPGQNGYTF
>NA|TRBJ1-3|once|TRBV2
TGTGCCAGCACAGGGTATGGAAACACCATATATTTT
CASTGYGNTIYF
>NA|TRBJ1-2|NA|TRBV19
TGTGCCAGTAGTATAAACAGGGCAGTCGATGGCTACACCTTC
CASSINRAVDGYTF
>NA|TRBJ1-2|NA|TRBV6-5
TGTGCCAGCAGTTACCCCAGCTATGGCTACACCTTC
CASSYPSYGYTF
>TRBD2|TRBJ2-1|NA|TRBV9
TGTGCCAGCAGCGGACTTAGCGGGAAGGCCTACAATGAGCAGTTCTTC
CASSGLSGKAYNEQFF
>TRBD1|TRBJ2-2|NA|TRBV27
TGTGCCAGCAGTACCATGACAGGGGTCGACACCGGGGAGCTGTTTTTT
CASSTMTGVDTGELFF
>TRBD2|TRBJ2-1|NA|TRBV10-3
TGTGCCATCAGTGAGCCAGGGACTAGCGGGGTGCGGAGCTCCAATGAGCAGTTCTTC
CAISEPGTSGVRSSNEQFF
>TRBD1|TRBJ2-2|NA|TRBV6-5
TGTGCCACATGGACAGGGGCAAGGCCCGGGGAGCTGTTTTTT
CATWTGARPGELFF
>NA|TRBJ1-2|NA|TRBV18
TGTGCCAGCTCACCCTCGCCAGAGCGCTATGGCTACACCTTC
CASSPSPERYGYTF
>TRBD1|TRBJ2-3|NA|TRBV14
TGTGCCAGCAGCTTCGGACAGGGGATGGCAGATACGCAGTATTTT
CASSFGQGMADTQYF
>TRBD2|TRBJ2-5|NA|TRBV7-2
TGTGCCAGCAGCTTACGGGTTCAGCGGGGGGGCCTGGAGACCCAGTACTTC
CASSLRVQRGGLETQYF
>NA|TRBJ2-5|once|TRBV5-1
TGCGCCAGCTCGTCTGGGGCGCGGGAGACCCAGTACTTC
CASSSGARETQYF
>TRBD1|TRBJ1-2|NA|TRBV3-1/TRBV3-2
TGTGCCAGCAGCGTCCGATCGACAGGGGGTGACTATGGCTACACCTTC
CASSVRSTGGDYGYTF
>NA|TRBJ1-4|NA|TRBV7-9
TGTGCCAGCAGCTACGGTGAAAAACTGTTTTTT
CASSYGEKLFF
>NA|TRBJ2-7|once|TRBV28
TGTGCCAGCAGTTCCCAGGTTCGCTACGAGCAGTACTTC
CASSSQVRYEQYF
>NA|TRBJ1-2|NA|TRBV18
TGTGCCAGCTCACAAACCACGTCGATCCGGTTGCAAGGCTACACCTTC
CASSQTTSIRLQGYTF
>TRBD1|TRBJ2-1|NA|TRBV19
TGTGCCAGTAGTAGGGCAGGGGGCGCGGAAGAGCAGTTCTTC
CASSRAGGAEEQFF
>TRBD1|TRBJ2-7|NA|TRBV6-1
TGTGCCAGCAGTGAAGCAGACAGGGTGGCTAACGAGCAGTACTTC
CASSEADRVANEQYF
>NA|TRBJ2-5|NA|TRBV9
TGTGCCAGCAGTCCGGCAGCGGCGGAGACCCAGTACTTC
CASSPAAAETQYF
>NA|TRBJ1-5|NA|TRBV7-2
TGTGCCAGCAGCCTAGGGGCAGTTTCATTGCAGCCCCAGCATTTT
CASSLGAVSLQPQHF
>NA|TRBJ1-3|NA|TRBV7-9
TGTGCCAGCAGCCATACCAGCTCTGGAAACACCATATATTTT
CASSHTSSGNTIYF
>NA|TRBJ2-7|NA|TRBV9
TGTGCCAGCAGCGTCCAGGGCTCCTACGAGCAGTACTTC
CASSVQGSYEQYF